This T cell receptor (beta chain) was identified in a study of shared clonotypes between healthy human individuals. Across the whole study: The donor pool was made up of a couple of women and three men aged 18 to 49.

V was shortened by 5 bases and J by 4 bases, with 20 bases between the two germline ends. This CDR3 is 16 amino acids long. Germline-derived CDR1 and CDR2 are SGHTA and FQGNSA. CD45RO negativity and positive selection for CCR7 defined naive CD8 cells, a population that excluded terminally differentiated effector memory CD45RA+ cells. It was across several immunoSEQ plates that each subset's genomic DNA was evenly split. Clones were sequenced by immunoSEQ multiplex PCR, and TCRdb holds only the in-frame ones, with some missing. This sample has over 2 million clones, with just under 95% found just once.

The origin of this receptor is a man in his late teens or twenties in good health. Source material: naive CD8+ T cells sorted from blood. J is TRBJ1-2 and V is TRBV7-2, with D possibly TRBD1 on 6 matching bases. This CDR3 reads CASSPRGGQAPYGYTF. The CDR3 DNA reads as TGTGCCAGCAGCCCGAGAGGGGGTCAGGCCCCCTATGGCTACACCTTC. The full variable domain, in which reference TRBV7-2 and TRBJ1-2 provide the parts outside the CDR3, is GAGVSQSPSNKVTEKGKDVELRCDPISGHTALYWYRQSLGQGLEFLIYFQGNSAPDKSGLPSDRFSAERTGGSVSTLTIQRTQQEDSAVYLCASSPRGGQAPYGYTFGSGTRLTVV.